This is a list of T cell receptor beta chains from one sample in a study of OX40 agonist ivuxolimab in advanced cancers. Repertoires were generated with immunoSEQ multiplex PCR, while TCRdb's copy carries only in-frame clones and drops some. Of more than 65,000 clones in the sample, more than 85% were seen once. The source was CD4+ or CD8+ T cells sorted from blood, collected in a trial of the OX40 agonist ivuxolimab. These receptors all stem from an adult with an advanced solid tumor such as melanoma, head and neck, liver or kidney cancer. The CDR3 runs from the conserved cysteine through the conserved F or W. Each record gives: V gene, J gene, clone size, D gene, CDR3 protein, CDR3 DNA. The D gene is left open where the match is weak. Rows may omit the clone size; those that give it use once, few, many or a size class.

V: TRBV11-3; J: TRBJ2-5; size: NA; D: TRBD2; CDR3: CASSLVLGLAGVQETQYF; DNA: TGTGCCAGCAGCTTAGTCCTTGGACTAGCGGGAGTACAAGAGACCCAGTACTTC
V: TRBV30; J: TRBJ1-2; size: NA; D: NA; CDR3: CAWSGRQNLIYGYTF; DNA: TGTGCCTGGAGTGGGAGACAGAACTTAATCTATGGCTACACCTTC
V: TRBV7-9; J: TRBJ1-2; size: NA; D: NA; CDR3: CASSLDWTSNYGYTF; DNA: TGTGCCAGCAGCTTAGACTGGACTTCTAACTATGGCTACACCTTC
V: TRBV11-2; J: TRBJ2-4; size: once; D: TRBD1; CDR3: CASTGQGGLAKNIQYF; DNA: TGTGCCAGCACCGGACAGGGGGGATTAGCCAAAAACATTCAGTACTTC
V: TRBV11-3; J: TRBJ2-1; size: NA; D: TRBD2; CDR3: CASSLEGLAGGSSYNEQFF; DNA: TGTGCCAGCAGCTTAGAGGGTCTAGCGGGAGGGAGCTCCTACAATGAGCAGTTCTTC
V: TRBV6-1; J: TRBJ2-7; size: NA; D: TRBD1; CDR3: CASNSLTGSSYEQYF; DNA: TGTGCCAGCAATTCCTTGACAGGGAGCTCCTACGAGCAGTACTTC
V: TRBV19; J: TRBJ2-7; size: NA; D: TRBD1; CDR3: CASSRDSTYEQYF; DNA: TGTGCCAGCTCCCGGGACAGTACCTACGAGCAGTACTTC
V: TRBV6-5; J: TRBJ1-1; size: NA; D: NA; CDR3: CASSTGSLSAFF; DNA: TGTGCCAGCAGTACAGGTTCCCTATCGGCTTTCTTT
V: TRBV7-9; J: TRBJ2-2; size: NA; D: NA; CDR3: CASSPGGGNTGELFF; DNA: TGTGCCAGCAGCCCAGGAGGGGGCAACACCGGGGAGCTGTTTTTT
V: TRBV5-6; J: TRBJ2-7; size: few; D: TRBD2; CDR3: CASTESGRLNDEQYF; DNA: TGTGCCAGCACCGAAAGCGGGAGGTTAAACGACGAGCAGTACTTC
V: TRBV12-5; J: TRBJ1-1; size: NA; D: NA; CDR3: CASALDAGGAFF; DNA: TGTGCTAGTGCCCTTGATGCCGGCGGGGCTTTCTTT
V: TRBV29-1; J: TRBJ2-7; size: NA; D: NA; CDR3: CSAATHSYEQYF; DNA: TGCAGCGCCGCGACACACTCCTACGAGCAGTACTTC
V: TRBV6-5; J: TRBJ1-2; size: NA; D: TRBD1; CDR3: CASSRDRENYGYTF; DNA: TGTGCCAGCAGCCGGGACAGGGAGAACTATGGCTACACCTTC
V: TRBV19; J: TRBJ2-6; size: NA; D: NA; CDR3: CASSGTSGANVLTF; DNA: TGTGCCAGTAGTGGCACCTCTGGGGCCAACGTCCTGACTTTC
V: TRBV18; J: TRBJ2-1; size: once; D: TRBD2; CDR3: CASSHALAGNNEQFF; DNA: TGTGCCAGCTCTCACGCACTAGCGGGAAACAATGAGCAGTTCTTC
V: TRBV11-3; J: TRBJ2-2; size: NA; D: TRBD1; CDR3: CASTISAGGTGELFF; DNA: TGTGCCAGCACCATCTCCGCAGGGGGTACCGGGGAGCTGTTTTTT
V: TRBV7-9; J: TRBJ2-5; size: once; D: NA; CDR3: CASSLRGSTGTRGWETQYF; DNA: TGTGCCAGCAGCTTACGGGGTTCCACCGGGACCCGGGGCTGGGAGACCCAGTACTTC
V: TRBV14; J: TRBJ2-2; size: NA; D: NA; CDR3: CASSRSPGELFF; DNA: TGTGCCAGCAGCCGCTCCCCTGGGGAGCTGTTTTTT
V: TRBV7-9; J: TRBJ1-2; size: NA; D: NA; CDR3: CASSAVGVGYTF; DNA: TGTGCCAGCTCAGCTGTCGGGGTTGGCTACACCTTC
V: TRBV5-6; J: TRBJ2-5; size: NA; D: TRBD2; CDR3: CASSPRTSQRETQYF; DNA: TGTGCCAGCAGCCCTCGGACTAGTCAAAGGGAGACCCAGTACTTC
V: TRBV9; J: TRBJ2-7; size: NA; D: NA; CDR3: CASSVGTRSYEQYF; DNA: TGTGCCAGCAGCGTCGGGACAAGATCCTACGAGCAGTACTTC
V: TRBV10-3; J: TRBJ2-4; size: NA; D: TRBD2; CDR3: CAISESPEYGAGAGNIQYF; DNA: TGTGCCATCAGTGAGTCGCCAGAGTACGGAGCGGGAGCGGGAAACATTCAGTACTTC
V: TRBV18; J: TRBJ1-2; size: NA; D: NA; CDR3: CASSPPVGANYGYTF; DNA: TGTGCCAGCTCACCACCGGTGGGCGCCAACTATGGCTACACCTTC
V: TRBV7-6; J: TRBJ2-2; size: NA; D: NA; CDR3: CASSLIISGNTGELFF; DNA: TGTGCCAGCAGCTTAATCATAAGCGGGAACACCGGGGAGCTGTTTTTT
V: TRBV19; J: TRBJ2-5; size: NA; D: NA; CDR3: CASSLPGAQPGTQYF; DNA: TGTGCCAGTAGCCTTCCTGGGGCGCAACCTGGGACCCAGTACTTC
V: TRBV6-5; J: TRBJ1-1; size: NA; D: NA; CDR3: CASSSGGRTEAFF; DNA: TGTGCCAGCAGTTCGGGGGGGAGAACTGAAGCTTTCTTT
V: TRBV4-2; J: TRBJ1-1; size: once; D: NA; CDR3: CASSLSSRPEAFF; DNA: TGTGCCAGCAGCTTGTCTTCAAGACCTGAAGCTTTCTTT
V: TRBV5-3; J: TRBJ2-1; size: NA; D: TRBD2; CDR3: CARSQTSVGYNEQFF; DNA: TGTGCCAGAAGCCAGACTAGCGTCGGCTACAATGAGCAGTTCTTC
V: TRBV11-1; J: TRBJ2-7; size: NA; D: NA; CDR3: CASSLGAPSFPDYEQYF; DNA: TGTGCCAGCAGCTTAGGAGCCCCCTCCTTTCCGGACTACGAGCAGTACTTC
V: TRBV6-1; J: TRBJ1-5; size: NA; D: NA; CDR3: CASSDPGDQPQHF; DNA: TGTGCCAGCAGTGACCCAGGGGATCAGCCCCAGCATTTT
V: TRBV19; J: TRBJ1-3; size: NA; D: NA; CDR3: CAMRPPPGGSSGNTIYF; DNA: TGTGCCATGAGACCTCCCCCCGGGGGAAGCTCTGGAAACACCATATATTTT
V: TRBV30; J: TRBJ2-2; size: NA; D: TRBD1; CDR3: CASKSQTGGPGELFF; DNA: TGTGCCTCCAAGTCTCAAACAGGGGGCCCCGGGGAGCTGTTTTTT
V: TRBV7-9; J: TRBJ1-5; size: NA; D: NA; CDR3: CASSFGSNQPQHF; DNA: TGTGCCAGCAGCTTTGGGAGCAATCAGCCCCAGCATTTT
V: TRBV5-4; J: TRBJ2-5; size: NA; D: NA; CDR3: CASSFNVNSGETQYF; DNA: TGTGCCAGCAGCTTTAACGTCAATTCAGGGGAGACCCAGTACTTC
V: TRBV5-1; J: TRBJ2-6; size: NA; D: NA; CDR3: CASSINSGANVLTF; DNA: TGCGCCAGCAGCATAAACTCTGGGGCCAACGTCCTGACTTTC
V: TRBV6-5; J: TRBJ2-7; size: NA; D: TRBD1; CDR3: CASSYSGGSYEQYF; DNA: TGTGCCAGCAGTTATTCAGGGGGCTCCTACGAGCAGTACTTC
V: TRBV15; J: TRBJ1-2; size: NA; D: NA; CDR3: CATSRGVDYGYTF; DNA: TGTGCCACCAGCAGGGGAGTAGACTATGGCTACACCTTC
V: TRBV6-1; J: TRBJ1-1; size: few; D: NA; CDR3: CATGPNTEAFF; DNA: TGTGCCACCGGACCGAACACTGAAGCTTTCTTT
V: TRBV6-1; J: TRBJ2-7; size: NA; D: NA; CDR3: CASSIDRSYEQYF; DNA: TGTGCCAGCAGTATAGACAGATCCTACGAGCAGTACTTC
V: TRBV19; J: TRBJ2-2; size: NA; D: TRBD1; CDR3: CASSPGTVNTGELFF; DNA: TGTGCCAGTAGTCCCGGGACAGTAAACACCGGGGAGCTGTTTTTT
V: TRBV6-1; J: TRBJ1-5; size: NA; D: TRBD1; CDR3: CASRGQGGQPQHF; DNA: TGTGCCAGCAGGGGACAGGGAGGTCAGCCCCAGCATTTT
V: TRBV4-1; J: TRBJ2-7; size: NA; D: TRBD2; CDR3: CASSQVPGGLTTREQYF; DNA: TGCGCCAGCAGCCAAGTACCGGGGGGGCTGACTACTAGGGAGCAGTACTTC
V: TRBV15; J: TRBJ1-3; size: NA; D: TRBD1; CDR3: CATSIDRGGNTIYF; DNA: TGTGCCACCAGCATCGACAGGGGTGGAAACACCATATATTTT
V: TRBV6-1; J: TRBJ1-4; size: once; D: NA; CDR3: CASSEIWGDEKLFF; DNA: TGTGCCAGCAGTGAAATTTGGGGAGACGAAAAACTGTTTTTT
V: TRBV2; J: TRBJ1-2; size: few; D: NA; CDR3: CAKQGAGGYTF; DNA: TGTGCCAAACAGGGTGCTGGTGGCTACACCTTC
V: TRBV12-2; J: TRBJ2-2; size: NA; D: NA; CDR3: CASRLALVSLDGRALNTGELFF; DNA: TGTGCAAGTCGCTTAGCCCTAGTATCGCTTGACGGGAGGGCCTTGAACACCGGGGAGCTGTTTTTT
V: TRBV6-5; J: TRBJ1-5; size: NA; D: NA; CDR3: CASSYGRESNQPQHF; DNA: TGTGCCAGCAGTTACGGCAGGGAAAGCAATCAGCCCCAGCATTTT
V: TRBV10-3; J: TRBJ2-3; size: NA; D: TRBD1; CDR3: CAISRDRADTQYF; DNA: TGTGCCATCAGTAGGGACAGGGCTGATACGCAGTATTTT